This T cell receptor (beta chain) was captured in a study of T-cell memory formation after mild COVID-19. Regarding the study as a whole: Some clones that responded were present in memory (sampled pre-infection), which suggests cross-reactive memory joined. Later expanders leaned toward CD4+, whereas clones contracting from day 15 to 85 were balanced CD4/CD8.

TCRdb itself ran the 5' RACE reads through MiXCR, one entry per CDR3 protein. In the table there are some 180,000 distinct CDR3 sequences, 13% of which are singletons. As regards this clonotype: Its cognate antigen is unknown.

Trimming shortened V by 0 bases and J by 0 bases, and 10 bases separated the two germline ends. This CDR3 is 16 amino acids long. This sequence joins TRBV5-3 and TRBJ2-1; D is unclear. TRBV5-3 is recorded as an ORF, its role being uncertain. The clonotype originates from a man younger than 35 who had mild COVID-19 (a few samples of this study predate the infection). Cell type and time point are not known. Material for sequencing was PBMCs or a T cell subset sorted from them (not recorded which). In DNA, the CDR3 is TGTGCCAGAAGCTTGGGATTTCCGAGCTCCTACAATGAGCAGTTCTTC. It translates to CARSLGFPSSYNEQFF.